This TCR beta chain appears in the sequencing data of a study of molecular identifiers for immune sequencing clone quantification. TCRdb fed the PCR reads into MiXCR, producing one record per CDR3 protein. This table has around 460,000 distinct CDR3 sequences, around 25% appearing once. CDR1 and CDR2 from the germline V gene are LGHNA and YSLEER. This CDR3 is 16 amino acids long. V lost 0 bases, J lost 2 bases, and 13 bases lay in between. This clonotype was observed a few times. The chain joins TRBV4-3 to TRBJ1-1, with D possibly being TRBD1 (6 bases). The TCR sequence derives from a human donor in good health. Some libraries in this study had Jurkat cell RNA spiked in. Sequenced sample: naive CD8+ T cells from blood, with Jurkat cell RNA spiked in. This sample's subset: FACS-sorted CD8+CD4-CCR7+CD45RA+ naive T cells. CDR3 amino acids: CASSQDSTGINTEAFF. CDR3 coding DNA: TGCGCCAGCAGCCAAGATTCGACAGGAATAAACACTGAAGCTTTCTTT.